Listed below are T cell receptor beta chains from one sample, sequenced in a study of cytomegalovirus exposure and HLA in healthy donors. Only in-frame clones appear in the TCRdb table, and some are missing; sequencing was by immunoSEQ multiplex PCR. Of 45,000 to 65,000 clones in the sample, approximately 90% were seen once. Sequenced input: PBMCs. These receptors all stem from a woman under 30 in good health and CMV-seropositive. Both conserved end residues are trimmed from each CDR3. The D gene is left open where the match is weak.

len	d_gene	v_gene	j_gene	CDR3aa
17	TRBD1	TRBV30	TRBJ2-7	AWSVEYSDKGAGSYEQY
10	-	TRBV5-6	TRBJ2-1	ASSIGGNEQF
12	TRBD1	TRBV6-6	TRBJ1-2	ASSTTGTRDGYT
13	-	TRBV6-1	TRBJ1-5	ASTLSREGTTPQH
12	-	TRBV5-1	TRBJ1-4	ASSNLRGNEKLF
11	-	TRBV28	TRBJ2-1	ASIPSTSDEQF
13	-	TRBV7-9	TRBJ1-2	ASSSATGANYGYT
12	TRBD1	TRBV6-6	TRBJ1-3	ASSWGTVENTIY
14	TRBD2	TRBV5-4	TRBJ2-1	ASSLAGRAGSNEQF
11	-	TRBV10-2	TRBJ2-3	ASNRGTPDTQY
11	TRBD1	TRBV5-7	TRBJ1-1	ASSLRQGLEAF
12	-	TRBV7-3	TRBJ2-1	ASSFSGDTNQQF
13	-	TRBV5-6	TRBJ2-5	ASTKGLQGQETQY
13	TRBD1	TRBV27	TRBJ1-4	ASSLSATGVEKLF
11	TRBD2	TRBV5-1	TRBJ2-7	ASRRGGPYEQY
13	-	TRBV19	TRBJ2-3	ASGVGFVSTDTQY
12	-	TRBV30	TRBJ1-1	AWSLRAVGAEAF
14	-	TRBV2	TRBJ2-7	ASSEGGGQSSYEQY
13	TRBD2	TRBV2	TRBJ2-3	ASRLAGGRPDTQY
13	-	TRBV6-5	TRBJ1-6	ASSLGPSTNSPLH
13	-	TRBV9	TRBJ1-5	ASSAPAGPNQPQH
15	-	TRBV5-1	TRBJ2-1	ASSLGGGGATYNEQF
14	-	TRBV7-3	TRBJ1-1	ASTEEEAEENTEAF
13	TRBD1	TRBV9	TRBJ2-1	ASSVGGRGLEEQF
10	-	TRBV28	TRBJ2-7	ASSTSAYEQY
12	TRBD2	TRBV4-3	TRBJ2-7	ASSPVRGVGEQY
13	TRBD2	TRBV7-9	TRBJ2-1	ASLTMAGGYNEQF
14	-	TRBV28	TRBJ1-2	ASSLPPDWKYYGYT
12	-	TRBV5-8	TRBJ2-3	ASSLGLELDTQY
12	-	TRBV4-2	TRBJ2-7	ASSQDSLLYEQY
14	-	TRBV6-1	TRBJ2-4	ASSEAIGGPLNIQY
11	-	TRBV5-1	TRBJ1-1	ASRQTMNTEAF
11	-	TRBV10-2	TRBJ1-3	ASRRPGGNTIY
13	-	TRBV5-1	TRBJ2-5	ASSLMDIGFETQY
10	-	TRBV9	TRBJ1-6	ASSAMNSPLH
13	TRBD1	TRBV11-1	TRBJ1-4	ASSLSGQGNEKLF
10	TRBD2	TRBV27	TRBJ2-7	ASAGLESEQY
13	TRBD1	TRBV7-2	TRBJ2-5	ASSLDRGRGETQY
11	-	TRBV4-1	TRBJ1-5	ASSQESYQPQH
16	TRBD1	TRBV7-2	TRBJ2-6	ASSLVGTGRSGANVLT
13	TRBD1	TRBV2	TRBJ1-4	ASSRDSSTNEKLF